Listed below are T cell receptor beta chains from one sample, sequenced in a study of early T cells in non-severe SARS-CoV-2 infection. TCRdb recomputed calls from the 5' RACE reads with MiXCR, one row per CDR3 protein. Altogether tens of thousands of distinct CDR3 sequences are present, over 11% being singletons, with the ten largest covering around 3%. Sequencing was performed on whole blood. The receptors here all came from an adult who was a healthcare worker with PCR-confirmed SARS-CoV-2 infection or an uninfected control (not recorded which). The CDR3 runs from the conserved cysteine through the conserved F or W. The order of the fields is J gene, V gene, D gene, CDR3 protein. D genes are given only for firm matches.

TRBJ2-3,TRBV29-1,NA,CSVEDPLVYTQYF
TRBJ2-2,TRBV7-6,NA,CASSILQSGELFF
TRBJ2-1,TRBV11-1,NA,CASSLARRASSYNEQFF
TRBJ2-7,TRBV4-1,NA,CASSQEGRAGPDSYEQYF
TRBJ2-5,TRBV6-5,NA,CASSTTLQETQYF
TRBJ1-5,TRBV12-3/TRBV12-4,TRBD1,CASSLQGAGQPQHF
TRBJ2-1,TRBV27,NA,CASSPQGPAYNEQFF
TRBJ1-1,TRBV11-2,NA,CASNGGNPNTEAFF
TRBJ1-4,TRBV7-9,NA,CARSPGGGDEKLFF
TRBJ1-1,TRBV18,NA,CASSPTGPPSPMNTEAFF
TRBJ1-1,TRBV4-1,NA,CASSQNWAETDTKKAFF
TRBJ2-7,TRBV6-6,TRBD2,CASSYLAGEFYEQYF
TRBJ2-1,TRBV2,NA,CASTDTTYNEQFF
TRBJ2-3,TRBV27,NA,CASSIQGRADTQYF
TRBJ1-2,TRBV7-2,NA,CASSLRVYGYTF
TRBJ2-1,TRBV9,NA,CASSVTDYNEQFF
TRBJ2-3,TRBV27,NA,CASSLSFTDTQYF
TRBJ2-1,TRBV12-3/TRBV12-4,TRBD2,CASSLELGSSGGFEQFF
TRBJ2-1,TRBV7-2,TRBD2,CASRPTGTSTNEQFF
TRBJ1-2,TRBV12-3/TRBV12-4,TRBD1,CASSLPGGGYGYTF
TRBJ1-2,TRBV12-3/TRBV12-4,NA,CASSSSQGGYGYTF
TRBJ2-7,TRBV4-2,NA,CASSLEGLSSYEQYF
TRBJ2-3,TRBV29-1,NA,CSVEGASSTDTQYF
TRBJ2-1,TRBV11-2,TRBD2,CASSPPGSGSVNEQFF
TRBJ1-5,TRBV3-1,NA,CASSQGDTSNQPQHF
TRBJ2-7,TRBV4-1,NA,CASSRGKKEYF
TRBJ2-3,TRBV29-1,NA,CSVDSQSTDTQYF
TRBJ2-1,TRBV7-8,NA,CASSFETTLTYNEQFF
TRBJ2-7,TRBV6-5,NA,CASRSTYMREQYF
TRBJ2-1,TRBV11-2,NA,CASSSTRGASNEQFF
TRBJ2-3,TRBV2,NA,CASKEGTGTDTQYF
TRBJ1-3,TRBV5-6,TRBD1,CASSLGPTGTGNTIYF
TRBJ2-7,TRBV11-2,NA,CASSLDKGGRYEQYF
TRBJ1-1,TRBV4-1,NA,CASSRSDSMNTEAFF
TRBJ1-1,TRBV5-1,NA,CASSSQRDTEAFF
TRBJ2-1,TRBV5-4,NA,CASSSGGSLFYNEQFF
TRBJ2-3,TRBV5-1,NA,CASSGGRGADTQYF
TRBJ1-4,TRBV20-1,TRBD1,CSASSPRTQGLSEKLFF
TRBJ2-7,TRBV28,NA,CATRGNEAYEQYF
TRBJ1-1,TRBV3-1,NA,CASSLDFGMNTEAFF
TRBJ2-1,TRBV6-4,NA,CASSDSSGSYNEQFF
TRBJ2-7,TRBV11-2,TRBD1,CASSLEGTVLYEQYF
TRBJ2-2,TRBV9,NA,CASSVVPAGELFF
TRBJ2-5,TRBV5-5,NA,CASFGGERATQYF
TRBJ1-1,TRBV13,NA,CASSFEPRYMNTEAFF
TRBJ1-1,TRBV14,NA,CASSQIRGGWDTEAFF
TRBJ1-2,TRBV29-1,NA,CSVVINYGYTF
TRBJ1-5,TRBV11-3,NA,CASSRTENNQPQHF
TRBJ2-5,TRBV21-1,NA,CASSRTAGTGMWETQYF
TRBJ2-1,TRBV27,TRBD2,CASSFAGGRYNEQFF
TRBJ2-5,TRBV6-5,NA,CASSPLRRLQETQYF
TRBJ1-2,TRBV12-3/TRBV12-4,NA,CASSSTGLMSGYTF
TRBJ2-7,TRBV29-1,TRBD2,CSVSPSGSTYEQYF
TRBJ1-6,TRBV7-8,NA,CASSSRSEGNSPLHF
TRBJ2-1,TRBV12-3/TRBV12-4,TRBD1,CASTRDSLQFF
TRBJ1-1,TRBV12-3/TRBV12-4,NA,CASSGTGPAEAFF
TRBJ2-4,TRBV27,NA,CASHPGTPGYIQYF
TRBJ2-3,TRBV10-3,NA,CAISEQLGAEVLAQDTQYF